These 17 T cell receptor beta chains were sequenced from one sample in a study of TIL therapy for anti-PD-1-resistant metastatic lung cancer. Noted time point: pre-treatment sample, taken before nivolumab and TIL therapy. Pleural nodules or supraclavicular lymph nodes made up most of the excised metastases sampled. The immunoSEQ assay was v3. Measured with immunoSEQ multiplex PCR; TCRdb has only the in-frame clones, and not every one. The sample lists tens of thousands of clones; less than 75% were seen once. The starting material was tumor tissue, obtained at baseline. The receptor source for this set is a person aged 30 to 80 with non-small cell lung cancer.

V gene TRBV10-3 combines with J gene TRBJ2-2, with TRBD1 matching over 7 bases. J gave up 4 bases and V 6 bases, and 5 bases lay outside the gene matches. The length of the CDR3 is 14 residues. CDR1 and CDR2 (germline): ENHRY, SYGVKD. The CDR3 sequence is CAIRGEGATGELFF. CDR3 bases: TGTGCCATCAGGGGAGAGGGGGCCACCGGGGAGCTGTTTTTT.

The chain carries TRBV5-1 and TRBJ2-4; D not certain. The ends were cut back, 4 bases at V and 10 bases at J, with 9 bases in the middle. The V gene's germline CDR1 is SGHRS and CDR2 YFSETQ. The CDR3 runs to 11 residues. CDR3 protein: CASSTGRIQYF. CDR3 DNA sequence: TGCGCCAGCAGCACCGGACGGATTCAGTACTTC. The variable domain in full, with the rest retrieved from reference TRBV5-1 and TRBJ2-4, is KAGVTQTPRYLIKTRGQQVTLSCSPISGHRSVSWYQQTPGQGLQFLFEYFSETQRNKGNFPGRFSGRQFSNSRSEMNVSTLELGDSALYLCASSTGRIQYFGAGTRLSVL.

V usage is TRBV9 and J usage is TRBJ2-3; D possibly corresponds to TRBD2 (5 bases). Germline V gene data show CDR1 as SGDLS and CDR2 as YYNGEE. The CDR3 has 13 amino acids. Trimming cost V 7 bases and J 2 bases, with 11 bases left between them. The CDR3 sequence is CASGVASTDTQYF. CDR3 nucleotide sequence: TGTGCCAGCGGGGTAGCGTCCACAGATACGCAGTATTTT.

This clone was recorded once. This CDR3 reads CASSQDARIVDTQYF. CDR3 in DNA: TGCGCCAGCAGCCAAGATGCCAGGATAGTGGATACGCAGTATTTT. This chain links TRBV4-3 with TRBJ2-3; no definite D call. The V end was cut by 0 bases, the J end by 6 bases, with 13 bases between. The CDR3 is made up of 15 amino acids. Germline V CDR1 and CDR2: LGHNA, YSLEER.

This clone turned up a few times. The V gene is TRBV2, the J gene TRBJ2-5; 9 positions agree with TRBD1. From germline, CDR1 is SNHLY and CDR2 FYNNEI. CDR3 length: 12 amino acids. Trimming removed 7 bases from V and 5 bases from J; junction bases left unmatched: 2. For the CDR3, the DNA is TGTGCCAGCAAGACAGGGGGGGAGACCCAGTACTTC. The encoded protein is CASKTGGETQYF.

This CDR3 is CAWNQQGRETQYF. In nucleotides, the CDR3 is TGTGCCTGGAACCAACAGGGGAGGGAGACCCAGTACTTC. The genes are TRBV30 and TRBJ2-5, with TRBD1 as a possible D gene (7 bases). Trimming stripped 4 bases from V and 5 bases from J, with 14 bases between. This CDR3 spans 13 amino acids. CDR1 and CDR2 (germline): GTSNPN, SVGIG (reference sequence).

The rearrangement links TRBV19 to TRBJ1-5, with D possibly TRBD1 on 5 matching bases. In germline, CDR1 is LNHDA, CDR2 SQIVND (reference sequence). This CDR3 has 13 residues. V lost 8 bases and J lost 6, with 14 bases in between. The CDR3 protein is CASRGGYSQPQHF. The CDR3 nucleotides read TGTGCCAGTCGTGGGGGGTATAGTCAGCCCCAGCATTTT.

In this sample, this clone turned up a few times. The chain links TRBV9 to TRBJ2-7; 9 nucleotides align to TRBD1. This CDR3 comprises 14 residues. The V segment lost 0 bases and the J segment 4 bases; nucleotides outside the gene matches: 2. Germline V gene data show CDR1 as SGDLS and CDR2 as YYNGEE. This chain's CDR3 is CASSVAGQGYEQYF. The CDR3 DNA reads TGTGCCAGCAGCGTAGCGGGACAGGGTTACGAGCAGTACTTC.

In its sample, this clone was seen a few times. The rearrangement joins TRBV9 to TRBJ1-6; D gene ambiguous. CDR1 and CDR2 from the germline V gene are SGDLS and YYNGEE. The V end lost 4 bases, the J end lost 9 bases, and 17 bases lay between the germline ends. The CDR3 totals 15 residues. DNA of the CDR3: TGTGCCAGCAGCCCTAGGGAAAGCCCTCGTTCACCCCTCCACTTT. This sequence encodes CASSPRESPRSPLHF.

The J gene is TRBJ2-2, the V gene TRBV4-2; 10 bases map to TRBD1. J gave up 7 bases and V 0 bases, and 14 bases lay outside the gene matches. CDR1 and CDR2 (germline): LGHNA, YNFKEQ. This CDR3 is built from 19 residues. CDR3 residues: CASSQDLTLDRGRGGELFF. In DNA, the CDR3 is TGTGCCAGCAGCCAAGATCTTACCTTGGACAGGGGGAGAGGCGGGGAGCTGTTTTTT.

The rearrangement joins TRBV5-6 to TRBJ1-1; D is unresolved. The germline gives CDR1 SGHDT, CDR2 YYEEEE. V was shortened by 1 base and J by 0 bases, with 10 bases between the two germline ends. CDR3 length: 15 amino acids. The CDR3 reads CASSLFWQMNTEAFF. The CDR3 coding sequence is TGTGCCAGCAGCTTGTTCTGGCAGATGAACACTGAAGCTTTCTTT.

This clone was detected only a few times. The chain is built from TRBV19 and TRBJ1-1; 9 nucleotides agree with TRBD1. Germline V gives CDR1 LNHDA, CDR2 SQIVND (reference sequence). CDR3 size: 14 residues. V lost 5 bases, J lost 5 bases, and 6 bases stayed unmatched. CDR3 loop: CASSPNRGRTEAFF. As DNA, the CDR3 is TGTGCCAGTAGTCCGAACAGGGGGCGGACTGAAGCTTTCTTT.

This chain connects TRBV7-8 to TRBJ1-5; a weak D match, TRBD1 (6 bases). There are 15 residues in the CDR3. Germline CDR1 reads SGHVS; CDR2 reads FQNEAQ. V lost 4 bases and J lost 1, with 11 bases in between. The DNA for the CDR3 is TGTGCCAGCAGCTCCAAAGACAGGAGCAATCAGCCCCAGCATTTT. Its protein is CASSSKDRSNQPQHF.

This chain connects TRBV7-2 to TRBJ1-5, with D maybe TRBD1 (5 bases). CDR3 length equals 14 residues. Germline-derived CDR1 and CDR2 are SGHTA and FQGNSA. The V gene lost 4 bases and the J gene lost 4 bases, with 11 bases spanning the gap. CDR3 in amino acids: CASSSWGGNQPQHF. In DNA form, the CDR3 reads TGTGCCAGCAGCTCATGGGGGGGGAATCAGCCCCAGCATTTT.

The chain carries TRBV2 and TRBJ2-7; TRBD2 agrees at 7 bases. The CDR3 has 13 amino acids. The V gene's germline CDR1 is SNHLY and CDR2 FYNNEI. V lost 8 bases to trimming and J lost 8 bases; unmatched junction nucleotides: 12. The CDR3 loop reads CASLPTSAPKQYF. The CDR3 coding sequence is TGTGCCAGCCTACCTACTAGCGCGCCGAAGCAGTACTTC.

The rearrangement uses TRBV4-3 and TRBJ2-1; 12 nucleotides match TRBD2. CDR3 length: 16 amino acids. Trimming took 0 bases from V and 15 from J; bases not matched to a gene: 12. The germline V gene has CDR1 LGHNA and CDR2 YSLEER. The CDR3 nucleotides are TGCGCCAGCAGCCAAGAGAGCGAACTAGCGGGAGGAAGGACGTTCTTC. As protein: CASSQESELAGGRTFF.

The chain links TRBV30 to TRBJ2-6, with D possibly being TRBD1 (6 bases). Per the germline V gene, CDR1 is GTSNPN and CDR2 is SVGIG (reference sequence). CDR3 length: 16 residues. The V end was cut by 2 bases, the J end by 0 bases, with 11 bases between. CDR3 sequence: CAWSLQGLSGANVLTF. The CDR3, as DNA: TGTGCCTGGAGTTTACAGGGCCTCTCTGGGGCCAACGTCCTGACTTTC.